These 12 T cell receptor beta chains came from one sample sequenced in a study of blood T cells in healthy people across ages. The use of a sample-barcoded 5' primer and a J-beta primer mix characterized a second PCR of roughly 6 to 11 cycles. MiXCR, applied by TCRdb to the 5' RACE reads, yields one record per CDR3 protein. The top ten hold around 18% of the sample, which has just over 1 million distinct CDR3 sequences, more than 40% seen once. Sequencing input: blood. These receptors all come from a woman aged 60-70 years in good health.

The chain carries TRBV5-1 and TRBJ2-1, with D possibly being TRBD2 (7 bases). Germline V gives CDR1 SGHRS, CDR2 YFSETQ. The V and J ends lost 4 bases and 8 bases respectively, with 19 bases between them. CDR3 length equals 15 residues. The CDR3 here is CASSLGGLASYEQFF. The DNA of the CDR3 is TGCGCCAGCAGCCTGGGGGGGCTAGCGTCCTATGAGCAGTTCTTC.

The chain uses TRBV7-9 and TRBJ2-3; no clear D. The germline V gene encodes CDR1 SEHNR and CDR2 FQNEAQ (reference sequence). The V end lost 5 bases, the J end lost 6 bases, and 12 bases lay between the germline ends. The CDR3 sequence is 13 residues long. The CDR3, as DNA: TGTGCCAGCAGCCAACGCCCTTTGGATACGCAGTATTTT. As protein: CASSQRPLDTQYF. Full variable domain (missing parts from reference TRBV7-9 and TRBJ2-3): DTGVSQNPRHKITKRGQNVTFRCDPISEHNRLYWYRQTLGQGPEFLTYFQNEAQLEKSRLLSDRFSAERPKGSFSTLEIQRTEQGDSAMYLCASSQRPLDTQYFGPGTRLTVL.

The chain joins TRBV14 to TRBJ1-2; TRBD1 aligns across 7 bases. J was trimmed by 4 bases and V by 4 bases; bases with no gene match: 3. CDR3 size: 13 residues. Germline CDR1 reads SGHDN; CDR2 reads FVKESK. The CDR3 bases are TGTGCCAGCAGCCGGGACAGCGTCTATGGCTACACCTTC. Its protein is CASSRDSVYGYTF.

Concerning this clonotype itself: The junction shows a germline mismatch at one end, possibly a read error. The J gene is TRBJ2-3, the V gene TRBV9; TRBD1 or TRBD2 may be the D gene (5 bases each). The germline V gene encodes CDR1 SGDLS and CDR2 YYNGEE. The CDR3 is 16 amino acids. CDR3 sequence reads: CASRPPGGQSTDAQYF. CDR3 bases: TGTGCCAGCAGGCCCCCCGGAGGACAATCCACAGATGCGCAGTATTTT. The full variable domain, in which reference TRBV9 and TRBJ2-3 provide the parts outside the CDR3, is DSGVTQTPKHLITATGQRVTLRCSPRSGDLSVYWYQQSLDQGLQFLIQYYNGEERAKGNILERFSAQQFPDLHSELNLSSLELGDSALYFCASRPPGGQSTDAQYFGPGTRLTVL.

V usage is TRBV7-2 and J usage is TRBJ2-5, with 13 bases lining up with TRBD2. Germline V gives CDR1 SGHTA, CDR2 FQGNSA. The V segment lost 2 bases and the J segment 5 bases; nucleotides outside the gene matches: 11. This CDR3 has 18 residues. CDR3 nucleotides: TGTGCCAGCAGCTTATCCAGTACTAGCGGGAGGGTGGGGGAGACCCAGTACTTC. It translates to CASSLSSTSGRVGETQYF.

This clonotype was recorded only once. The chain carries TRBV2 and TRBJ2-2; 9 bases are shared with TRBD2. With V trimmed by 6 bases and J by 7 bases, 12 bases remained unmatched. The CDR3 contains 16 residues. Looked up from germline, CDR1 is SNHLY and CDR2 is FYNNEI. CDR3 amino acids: CASRFLAGNGVGELFF. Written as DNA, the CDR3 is TGTGCCAGCAGGTTCCTAGCGGGAAATGGAGTCGGGGAGCTGTTTTTT.

The CDR3 bases are TGCGCCAGCAGCCTTAGGACAGGGGAGGGTACGCAGTATTTT. This gives the protein CASSLRTGEGTQYF. The chain couples TRBV4-1 to TRBJ2-3; 9 nucleotides agree with TRBD1. CDR3 length: 14 amino acids. The junction had 7 bases not matched to a gene; V was cut back by 4 bases and J by 8 bases. CDR1 and CDR2 (germline): MGHRA, YSYEKL.

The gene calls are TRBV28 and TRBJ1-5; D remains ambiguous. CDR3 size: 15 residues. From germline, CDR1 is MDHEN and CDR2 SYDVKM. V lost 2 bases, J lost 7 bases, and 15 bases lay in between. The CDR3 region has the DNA TGTGCCAGCAGTTTAGATCGGAGGGTTCGGCAGCCCCAGCATTTT. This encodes CASSLDRRVRQPQHF.

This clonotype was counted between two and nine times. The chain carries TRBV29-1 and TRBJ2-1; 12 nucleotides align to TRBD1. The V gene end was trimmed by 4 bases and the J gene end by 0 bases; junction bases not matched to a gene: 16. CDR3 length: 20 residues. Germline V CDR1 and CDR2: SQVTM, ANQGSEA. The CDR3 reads CSVVIRRDRGLPSSYNEQFF. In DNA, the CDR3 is TGCAGCGTTGTGATCCGCCGGGACAGGGGGCTCCCGAGCTCCTACAATGAGCAGTTCTTC.

Here the CDR3 DNA reads TGTGCCAGCAGCTTTGAGGTCAATGGTGAGCAGTTCTTC. It codes for CASSFEVNGEQFF. The chain uses TRBV7-6 and TRBJ2-1; D remains ambiguous. This CDR3 is built from 13 residues. Germline CDR1 is SGHVS and CDR2 is FNYEAQ. Trimming stripped 3 bases from V and 9 bases from J, with 12 bases between.

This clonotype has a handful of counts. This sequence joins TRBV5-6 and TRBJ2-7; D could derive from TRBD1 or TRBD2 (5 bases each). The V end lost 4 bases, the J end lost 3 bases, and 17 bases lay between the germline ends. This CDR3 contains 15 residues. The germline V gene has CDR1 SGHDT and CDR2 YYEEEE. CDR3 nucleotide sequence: TGTGCCAGCAGCACCGGGGCAGGTCCTTACTACGAGCAGTACTTC. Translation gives CASSTGAGPYYEQYF.

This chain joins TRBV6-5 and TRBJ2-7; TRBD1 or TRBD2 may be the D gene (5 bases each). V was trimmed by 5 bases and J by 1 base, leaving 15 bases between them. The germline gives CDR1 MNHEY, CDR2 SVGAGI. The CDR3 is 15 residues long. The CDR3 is CASSQTGTLSYEQYF. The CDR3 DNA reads TGTGCCAGCAGTCAGACCGGGACCCTTTCCTACGAGCAGTACTTC.